This T cell receptor (beta chain) was identified during a study of neurological immune-mediated disorders. This clonotype was recorded at least ten times. Its cognate antigen is unknown. Looked up from germline, CDR1 is SGHRS and CDR2 is YFSETQ. The length of the CDR3 is 18 residues. Germline trimming cut 0 bases from V and 0 bases from J; bases unmatched to any gene: 8. In TCRdb, the 5' RACE reads were re-called with MiXCR into one record per CDR3 protein. This sample carries tens of thousands of distinct CDR3 sequences, 3% to 4% of them seen once, and the ten largest clones take roughly 2.9%. General study findings and limits: HTLV-1-associated myelopathy had the most TCR clonal expansion, while multiple sclerosis had the least, a level that fell below healthy controls.

Where libraries were unsorted, they were derived from 2 million PBMCs stored at -80 degrees C. The specimen sequenced was PBMCs. The chain is built from TRBV5-1 and TRBJ1-5; 8 positions match TRBD1. The clonotype comes from a woman aged 45-60 years with multiple sclerosis. CDR3 DNA: TGCGCCAGCAGCTTGGTCCCAGGGGGCAGATATAGCAATCAGCCCCAGCATTTT. This gives the protein CASSLVPGGRYSNQPQHF.